This T cell receptor beta chain was identified in a study of cytotoxic CD8 clonotypes in ibrutinib-treated CLL. Overall study: Partial response occurred in roughly 24 patients and complete response in 2; at median roughly 74 months, approximately 14 remained remitted and about 12 progressed. Regarding the study as a whole: Clonality showed a rise at ibrutinib response that reversed toward baseline at progression. Higher circulating CD8+ T-cell counts strongly accompanied higher baseline clonality, above age-matched healthy donors. There were few public clonotypes, and on treatment they contracted or stayed stable.

The CDR3 extends over 14 amino acids. Germline CDR1 is MGHDK and CDR2 is SYGVNS. V was clipped by 5 bases and J by 0 bases, with 10 bases between them. Sequencing was performed with immunoSEQ multiplex PCR; in TCRdb, only in-frame clones are kept and a portion is missing. The table has roughly 58,000 clones, around 52% seen once. This clone was detected a few times. Its specificity is not known. The rearrangement uses TRBV25-1 and TRBJ1-1; D unresolved. Material: PBMCs, obtained at disease progression, from a patient treated with ibrutinib. This clonotype was obtained from a human donor with chronic lymphocytic leukemia. The CDR3 sequence is CASSMTGMNTEAFF. CDR3 nucleotides: TGTGCCAGCAGTATGACGGGGATGAACACTGAAGCTTTCTTT.